This T cell receptor (beta chain) was recovered during a study of liver allograft versus peripheral blood T cells. The wider study: Comparative analysis was performed on T cell receptor repertoires from transplanted livers and from recipients' peripheral blood.

Study-wide results and limits: Inside liver allografts, T cell receptor repertoires reportedly diverged from the repertoires found in peripheral blood.

This clonotype has at least ten counts. Its antigen is not identified. TCRdb itself ran the reads through MiXCR, one entry per CDR3 protein. The data show about 7,900 distinct CDR3 sequences, with 15% to 20% seen just once and roughly 4.4% held by the top ten. The CDR3 runs 14 residues. V lost 2 bases to trimming and J lost 5 bases, with 12 bases between them. Germline CDR1 and CDR2: LNHDA and SQIVND (reference sequence). This sequence joins TRBV19 and TRBJ1-1; TRBD1 is a possible D gene (5 bases). The TCR comes from a human patient who had a liver transplant. These T cells may partly come from the graft donor. CDR3 coding DNA: TGTGCCAGTAGTATAAGCCGGGGGGGGACTGAAGCTTTCTTT. Translating gives CASSISRGGTEAFF. Combining the CDR3 with reference TRBV19 and TRBJ1-1 gives the whole variable domain DGGITQSPKYLFRKEGQNVTLSCEQNLNHDAMYWYRQDPGQGLRLIYYSQIVNDFQKGDIAEGYSVSREKKESFPLTVTSAQKNPTAFYLCASSISRGGTEAFFGQGTRLTVV.